This T cell receptor beta chain was obtained from a study of shared clonotypes between healthy human individuals. Study-level background: Donor ages ranged 18 to 49 years: two women, a few men. Whole-study findings and limits: Rarefaction exposed incomplete sorted-subset sequencing despite large depth. Naive subsets usually exceeded memory subsets in estimated richness.

This CDR3 has 18 amino acids. Germline V lookup: CDR1 SGDLS, CDR2 YYNGEE. The V gene end was trimmed by 3 bases and the J gene end by 4 bases; junction bases not matched to a gene: 18. Positively selected for CCR7, the CD45RO-negative cells used as naive CD8 cells excluded terminally differentiated effector memory CD45RA+ cells. About this clone: The antigen remains unidentified.

Several immunoSEQ plates received, in even portions, the genomic DNA of each subset. This table comes from immunoSEQ multiplex PCR, and its TCRdb copy is limited to in-frame clones, with some not included. The sample contains about 2.2 million clones, roughly 95% of which appear only once. This rearrangement joins TRBV9 to TRBJ1-2; 7 positions match TRBD1. Sample: naive CD8+ T cells from PBMCs. The sequence derives from a man aged 18 to 30 in good health. Some clones in this sample may be carry-over from other donors' samples. CDR3 in DNA: TGTGCCAGCAGCGCTCCCCGGGACAGCCCAATCACTATCTATGGCTACACCTTC. Translated: CASSAPRDSPITIYGYTF.